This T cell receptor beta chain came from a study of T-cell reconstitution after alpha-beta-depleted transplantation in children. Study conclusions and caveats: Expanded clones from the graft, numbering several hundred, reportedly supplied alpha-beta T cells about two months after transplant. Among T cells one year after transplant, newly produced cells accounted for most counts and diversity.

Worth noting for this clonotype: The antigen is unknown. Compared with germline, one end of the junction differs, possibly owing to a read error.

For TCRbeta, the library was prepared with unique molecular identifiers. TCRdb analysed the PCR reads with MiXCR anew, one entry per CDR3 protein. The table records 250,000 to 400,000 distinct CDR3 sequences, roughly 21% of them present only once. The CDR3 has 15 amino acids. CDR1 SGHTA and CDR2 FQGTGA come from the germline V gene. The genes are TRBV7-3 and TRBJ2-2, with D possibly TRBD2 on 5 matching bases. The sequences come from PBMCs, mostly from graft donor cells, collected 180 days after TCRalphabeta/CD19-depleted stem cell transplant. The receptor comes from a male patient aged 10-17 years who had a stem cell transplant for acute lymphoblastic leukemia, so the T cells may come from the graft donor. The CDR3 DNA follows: TGTGCCAGCAGCCCCTGGGGAGTGAACGCCGGGGAGCTGTTTTTT. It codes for CASSPWGVNAGELFF.